The clone carrying this T cell receptor beta chain was counted between two and nine times. Its cognate antigen is unknown. The germline gives CDR1 MGHRA, CDR2 YSYEKL. The length of the CDR3 is 17 residues. V was pared by 1 base and J by 1 base, with 7 bases of the junction left unmatched. The method was immunoSEQ multiplex PCR; TCRdb's version includes in-frame clones alone and lacks a portion of them. The table has just under 35,000 clones, around 86% seen once. This record comes from a study of T cell responses to AZD1222 COVID-19 vaccine. Study observations and caveats: Reportedly, nearly half of unique spike TCRs recognized epitopes outside B.1.351/B.1.1.7 mutations. Donors were chiefly white British, with a greater number of females, and clonal diversity was perhaps underestimated.

This sequence joins TRBV4-1 and TRBJ2-1; TRBD1 agrees at 7 bases. The sequenced sample was peripheral blood, obtained 28 days after the second AZD1222 dose. The origin of this receptor is an adult who received the AZD1222 COVID-19 vaccine. The CDR3 loop reads CASSQGGATGSYNEQFF. The DNA of the CDR3 is TGCGCCAGCAGCCAAGGGGGCGCGACAGGGTCCTACAATGAGCAGTTCTTC.